Sequencing of this T cell receptor beta chain was carried out in a study of cytomegalovirus exposure and HLA in healthy donors. The CDR3 is 15 amino acids. In germline, CDR1 is SNHLY, CDR2 FYNNEI. Trimming cost V 7 bases and J 0 bases, with 12 bases left between them. PCR was performed using 60 Vbeta and 13 Jbeta primers. Assay: immunoSEQ multiplex PCR; the TCRdb copy retains only in-frame clones and omits some. The table records more than 60,000 clones, more than 65% of them present only once. When sampled, the donors appeared nominally healthy, though they likely had unrecorded immune exposures. The receptor comes from a woman aged 25 to 39 in good health and CMV-seronegative. The V gene is TRBV2, the J gene TRBJ2-2, with TRBD2 as a possible D gene (7 bases). The sequenced sample consisted of PBMCs. In DNA form, the CDR3 reads TGTGCCAGCAATGGAGGGGGGGCGAACACCGGGGAGCTGTTTTTT. Amino acid sequence: CASNGGGANTGELFF.